These T cell receptor beta chains were read from a single sample in a study of cytomegalovirus exposure and HLA in healthy donors. Produced via immunoSEQ multiplex PCR; TCRdb's table is partial and in-frame only. The top ten clones hold 2.5% to 3% of a sample with around 130,000 clones, about 78% of them seen once. The specimen sequenced was PBMCs. The receptor set was obtained from a human donor in good health. The CDR3 runs from the conserved cysteine through the conserved F or W. Each record gives: clone size, D gene, V gene, J gene, CDR3 DNA, CDR3 protein. A D gene is named only where the DNA matches it firmly. Part of the rows lack a size; the others show once, few, many or a class for expanded clones.

>few|.|TRBV6-5|TRBJ2-3
TGTGCCAGCATTCCACAGGGCACAGATACGCAGTATTTT
CASIPQGTDTQYF
>.|.|TRBV5-6|TRBJ1-1
TGTGCCAGCAGCCCGAACCTCGGACAGAACACTGAAGCTTTCTTT
CASSPNLGQNTEAFF
>.|TRBD1|TRBV7-3|TRBJ2-7
TGTTCCAGCAGTCCAGACAGGGCCTACGAGCAGTACTTC
CSSSPDRAYEQYF
>.|.|TRBV5-6|TRBJ2-7
TGTGCCAGCAGTGCCGCGATATACGAGCAGTACTTC
CASSAAIYEQYF
>.|.|TRBV7-9|TRBJ2-7
TGTGCCAGCGGGCGGGACGGCTACGAGCAGTACTTC
CASGRDGYEQYF
>.|.|TRBV9|TRBJ2-2
TGTGCCAGCAGCGTGGGGGGCACCGGGGAGCTGTTTTTT
CASSVGGTGELFF
>.|.|TRBV27|TRBJ2-7
TGTGCCAGCAGTTTATCGATCGGTGCTTCAACCTACGAGCAGTACTTC
CASSLSIGASTYEQYF
>.|TRBD1|TRBV18|TRBJ1-4
TGTGCCAGCTCACCGACAGGGTCAGGGGAAAAACTGTTTTTT
CASSPTGSGEKLFF
>few|.|TRBV25-1|TRBJ2-7
TGTGCCAGCAGTGACCCCGTTACCTACGAGCAGTACTTC
CASSDPVTYEQYF
>.|TRBD1|TRBV5-5|TRBJ1-5
TGTGCCAGCAGCGGAGGGACAGGGGGGAATCAGCCCCAGCATTTT
CASSGGTGGNQPQHF
>.|TRBD1|TRBV6-5|TRBJ2-1
TGTGCCAGCAGTTACCGCGGACAGGGGGCGAATGAGCAGTTCTTC
CASSYRGQGANEQFF
>.|.|TRBV7-9|TRBJ2-1
TGTGCCAGCAGCGCTCGGGGGGCCCCTTCCTCCTACAATGAGCAGTTCTTC
CASSARGAPSSYNEQFF
>few|TRBD2|TRBV29-1|TRBJ2-1
TGCAGCGGGAGCGGGAGTACTTCCTACAATGAGCAGTTCTTC
CSGSGSTSYNEQFF
>.|.|TRBV7-8|TRBJ2-5
TGTGCCAGCAGCTTAGCGGGGTGGGGGGCCCAGTACTTC
CASSLAGWGAQYF
>few|.|TRBV28|TRBJ1-2
TGTGCCAGCAGTTTGGGAGGGATAGTCGGCTATGGCTACACCTTC
CASSLGGIVGYGYTF
>.|.|TRBV11-2|TRBJ2-1
TGTGCCAGCAGCTTAGCGCGCGGTCCGGGAGAGCAGTTCTTC
CASSLARGPGEQFF
>.|TRBD2|TRBV5-1|TRBJ2-1
TGCGCCAGCAGCTGGGGGAGGGACAATGAGCAGTTCTTC
CASSWGRDNEQFF
>.|TRBD2|TRBV27|TRBJ2-7
TGTGCCAGCAGTTTCCTAGCGGGAGGGCCTGACGAGCAGTACTTC
CASSFLAGGPDEQYF
>.|.|TRBV5-1|TRBJ2-7
TGCGCCAGCAGCCAGCAGGGGCGTATCTCCTACGAGCAGTACTTC
CASSQQGRISYEQYF
>.|.|TRBV15|TRBJ1-3
TGTGGCCACCGGGAGGCGGGGGCTCTGAACGGAAACACCATATATTTT
CGHREAGALNGNTIYF
>.|.|TRBV4-3|TRBJ1-2
TGCGCCAGCAGCCAAGATAGCGCCCACTATGGCTACACCTTC
CASSQDSAHYGYTF
>.|.|TRBV7-9|TRBJ2-7
TGTGCCAGCAGCGCCTCCGGGACAAAATACTCCTACGAGCAGTACTTC
CASSASGTKYSYEQYF
>.|.|TRBV11-3|TRBJ2-3
TGTGCCAGCAGCTCCCTAGGCCCAGATACGCAGTATTTT
CASSSLGPDTQYF
>few|TRBD1|TRBV29-1|TRBJ1-6
TGCACCAGAGGACAGGGTGAATCACCCCTCCACTTT
CTRGQGESPLHF
>.|.|TRBV30|TRBJ1-1
TGTGCCTGGAGTGATTTCAGGGCAAAAGTCATCGTTGGCACTGAAGCTTTCTTT
CAWSDFRAKVIVGTEAFF
>.|TRBD2|TRBV9|TRBJ2-5
TGTGCCAGCAGCGTAGCGGGGGGGATCCAAGAGACCCAGTACTTC
CASSVAGGIQETQYF
>.|TRBD1|TRBV5-1|TRBJ2-3
TGCGCCAGCAGCCGCGAGGGACAGGGGTACACAGATACGCAGTATTTT
CASSREGQGYTDTQYF
>.|.|TRBV6-5|TRBJ1-6
TGTGCCAGCAGTTACGAGGCCGCGAATTCACCCCTCCACTTT
CASSYEAANSPLHF
>once|TRBD2|TRBV28|TRBJ2-7
TGTGCCAGCAGTTTGCTTACTAGCGGAGACCCCTACGAGCAGTACTTC
CASSLLTSGDPYEQYF
>few|.|TRBV2|TRBJ1-5
TGTGCCAGTAGTAAGGGGAAACGTGAACAGCCCCAGCATTTT
CASSKGKREQPQHF
>.|.|TRBV14|TRBJ2-6
TGTGCCAGCATACCCGGGACACCGTCTCCTGGGGCCAACGTCCTGACTTTC
CASIPGTPSPGANVLTF
>few|TRBD2|TRBV10-3|TRBJ2-7
TGTGCCATCAGTGAAACTAGCGGGAGGGTGAACGAGCAGTACTTC
CAISETSGRVNEQYF
>once|.|TRBV5-1|TRBJ1-1
TGCGCCAGCAGCTTGGCAGGGAAAGGCACTGAAGCTTTCTTT
CASSLAGKGTEAFF
>.|TRBD2|TRBV6-5|TRBJ2-1
TGTGCCAGCAGTTACGAGAGCGGGATGTACAATGAGCAGTTCTTC
CASSYESGMYNEQFF
>.|.|TRBV4-3|TRBJ2-5
TGCGCCAGCAGCCAAGACCCATCTCGGGAGACCCAGTACTTC
CASSQDPSRETQYF
>few|TRBD1|TRBV30|TRBJ1-5
TGTGCCTGGAGTGTACCCCACGGACAGGGAGCCAATCAGCCCCAGCATTTT
CAWSVPHGQGANQPQHF
>.|.|TRBV9|TRBJ1-3
TGTGCCAGCAGCCCTTCTCTGTCACGATACTCCTCTGGAAACACCATATATTTT
CASSPSLSRYSSGNTIYF
>.|.|TRBV6-5|TRBJ1-1
TGTGCCAGCAGTTTGATTACTGGGGGCGCGGGCACTGAAGCTTTCTTT
CASSLITGGAGTEAFF
>.|.|TRBV25-1|TRBJ1-1
TGTGCCAGCAGTCCCCAGGGGATGAACACTGAAGCTTTCTTT
CASSPQGMNTEAFF
>.|.|TRBV2|TRBJ2-2
TGTGCCAGCAGTGAAGCGGGGGGGGGCAGGAACACCGGGGAGCTGTTTTTT
CASSEAGGGRNTGELFF
>.|.|TRBV4-1|TRBJ2-7
TGCGCCAGCAGCCAAGCTACAGGGAATTCAGGAATCTACGAGCAGTACTTC
CASSQATGNSGIYEQYF
>.|TRBD1|TRBV27|TRBJ1-2
TGTGCCAGCAGTTTAAGGTTAAGGACAGGGACTAACTATGGCTACACCTTC
CASSLRLRTGTNYGYTF
>.|TRBD1|TRBV9|TRBJ1-2
TGTGCCAGCAGCGCGGGACAGGGGATGTTTGGCTACACCTTC
CASSAGQGMFGYTF
>.|.|TRBV7-9|TRBJ2-3
TGTGCCAGCAGCCATACTTCAGGGGCATTAGATACGCAGTATTTT
CASSHTSGALDTQYF
>few|.|TRBV9|TRBJ1-1
TGTGCCAGCAGCGGTACAGGGATTACTGAAGCTTTCTTT
CASSGTGITEAFF
>.|.|TRBV30|TRBJ1-1
TGTGCCTGGAGTTATGAGGTCCCGGACACTGAAGCTTTCTTT
CAWSYEVPDTEAFF
>once|.|TRBV28|TRBJ2-7
TGTGCCAGCAGTTTGAGGGACATGGTAACCTACGAGCAGTACTTC
CASSLRDMVTYEQYF
>.|TRBD2|TRBV19|TRBJ2-5
TGTGCCAGTAGTATTTCCGGGACTAGCGGACGAGAGACCCAGTACTTC
CASSISGTSGRETQYF
>few|.|TRBV27|TRBJ1-1
TGTGCCAGCAGTTCGGCAGGGGCCAAAAACACTGAAGCTTTCTTT
CASSSAGAKNTEAFF
>.|TRBD2|TRBV13|TRBJ2-7
TGTGCCAGCAGCTCCATAGGGACTAGCGGGAGGGCCTCCTACGAGCAGTACTTC
CASSSIGTSGRASYEQYF
>.|.|TRBV5-1|TRBJ2-7
TGCGCCAGCAGCCCGAGAACCGGGTTCATTACCTACGAGCAGTACTTC
CASSPRTGFITYEQYF
>.|TRBD1|TRBV28|TRBJ1-5
TGTGCCAGCAGTCCCCGGGAGGGGGCGGATCAGCCCCAGCATTTT
CASSPREGADQPQHF
>.|TRBD1|TRBV5-1|TRBJ1-1
TGCGCCAGCAGCCCGGGACAGGGTACTGAAGCTTTCTTT
CASSPGQGTEAFF
>.|.|TRBV12-5|TRBJ2-1
TGTGCTAGTGGTTTGGTACAAGGCGGGAAGAATGAGCAGTTCTTC
CASGLVQGGKNEQFF
>.|.|TRBV6-1|TRBJ2-1
TGTGCCACCGCCGGAGAGGGCAATGAGCAGTTCTTC
CATAGEGNEQFF
>.|TRBD1|TRBV20-1|TRBJ1-4
TGCAGTGCTGGCCGACAGGGACTGTTTTTT
CSAGRQGLFF